These 23 T cell receptor beta chains share one sample of origin, sequenced in a study of blood T cell repertoires in COVID-19. Using immunoSEQ multiplex PCR, the repertoire was profiled, and TCRdb retains in-frame clones only, with some absent. The data show about 430,000 clones, approximately 87% seen once. The sequencing input was PBMCs or T cells enriched from blood (not recorded which). These receptors were obtained from a woman aged 30 to 39 with acute COVID-19.

V usage is TRBV6-5 and J usage is TRBJ2-4, with 7 bases that match TRBD1. CDR1 and CDR2 from the germline V gene are MNHEY and SVGAGI. J lost 11 bases, V lost 5 bases, and 3 bases had no gene match. The length of the CDR3 is 11 residues. The CDR3 DNA reads TGTGCCAGCAGTAATAGGGGGCTTCAGTACTTC. Translating it yields CASSNRGLQYF.

This CDR3 is CATGTGAGEKLFF. CDR3 DNA: TGTGCCACGGGGACAGGGGCGGGAGAAAAACTGTTTTTT. This sequence joins TRBV15 and TRBJ1-4; 10 bases fit TRBD1. The CDR3 has 13 amino acids. Germline V lookup: CDR1 LNHNV, CDR2 YYDKDF (reference sequence). V was pared by 9 bases and J by 8 bases, with 6 bases of the junction left unmatched. Supplemented by reference TRBV15 and TRBJ1-4, the full variable domain reads DAMVIQNPRYQVTQFGKPVTLSCSQTLNHNVMYWYQQKSSQAPKLLFHYYDKDFNNEADTPDNFQSRRPNTSFCFLDIRSPGLGDTAMYLCATGTGAGEKLFFGSGTQLSVL.

The chain uses TRBV3-1 (or the pseudogene TRBV3-2) and TRBJ2-2, with TRBD2 matching over 8 bases. CDR3 length: 16 amino acids. Per the germline V gene, CDR1 is LGHDT and CDR2 is YNNKEL (reference sequence). V shed 7 bases and J 5 bases; nucleotides not matched to a gene: 12. CDR3 residues: CASKELGGAGTGELFF. In DNA, the CDR3 is TGTGCCAGCAAGGAGCTCGGGGGGGCCGGAACCGGGGAGCTGTTTTTT.

This CDR3 is CASGLSPLGRGGTDTQYF. In nucleotides, the CDR3 is TGTGCTAGTGGTTTGTCCCCGCTCGGGCGGGGCGGCACAGATACGCAGTATTTT. V usage is TRBV12-5 and J usage is TRBJ2-3; TRBD2 is a possible D gene (6 bases). CDR3 length: 18 residues. In germline, CDR1 is LGHNT, CDR2 FRNRAP. The V gene lost 2 bases and the J gene lost 1 base, with 19 bases spanning the gap.

The rearrangement joins TRBV24-1 to TRBJ1-5; 8 bases map to TRBD1. The CDR3 contains 16 residues. Germline V gene sequence: CDR1 KGHDR, CDR2 SFDVKD. Unmatched junction bases numbered 5, after V lost 5 bases and J lost 0 bases. CDR3 loop: CATSGGQGYSNQPQHF. The CDR3 region has the DNA TGTGCCACCAGTGGAGGACAGGGATATAGCAATCAGCCCCAGCATTTT.

The chain recombines TRBV5-4 with TRBJ2-5; TRBD2 matches 13 bases. V shed 0 bases, J shed 5 bases, and the junction held 7 bases outside the gene matches. Germline lookup yields CDR1 SGHNT and CDR2 YYREEE (reference sequence). The CDR3 spans 17 residues. The CDR3 sequence: CASSLAPLAGGLETQYF. The CDR3 coding sequence is TGTGCCAGCAGCTTGGCCCCACTAGCGGGGGGGCTCGAGACCCAGTACTTC.

The chain combines TRBV7-3 with TRBJ1-5; 9 nucleotides line up with TRBD1. Germline CDR1 SGHTA, CDR2 FQGTGA. The ends lost 5 bases at V and 7 bases at J; junction bases unmatched: 12. The length of the CDR3 is 16 residues. The CDR3 region is CASSPPRGTGTQPQHF. CDR3 bases: TGTGCCAGCAGCCCACCCCGGGGGACAGGGACCCAGCCCCAGCATTTT.

The chain employs TRBV9 and TRBJ1-4; weak D call: TRBD1 (5 bases). This CDR3 has 16 amino acids. The V gene lost 0 bases and the J gene lost 5 bases, with 14 bases spanning the gap. Germline V lookup: CDR1 SGDLS, CDR2 YYNGEE. In DNA, the CDR3 is TGTGCCAGCAGCGTAGTCGGGGGGGACGCAAATGAAAAACTGTTTTTT. Its protein is CASSVVGGDANEKLFF. The entire variable domain, with the rest obtained from reference TRBV9 and TRBJ1-4, is as follows: DSGVTQTPKHLITATGQRVTLRCSPRSGDLSVYWYQQSLDQGLQFLIQYYNGEERAKGNILERFSAQQFPDLHSELNLSSLELGDSALYFCASSVVGGDANEKLFFGSGTQLSVL.

The gene calls are TRBV6-1 and TRBJ2-7; 14 nucleotides align to TRBD2. V shed 5 bases, J shed 1 base, and the junction held 7 bases outside the gene matches. This CDR3 spans 17 amino acids. Germline V lookup: CDR1 MNHNS, CDR2 SASEGT. The CDR3 reads CASSKGLAGGLSYEQYF. The CDR3 DNA sequence: TGTGCCAGCAGTAAAGGACTAGCGGGGGGACTATCCTACGAGCAGTACTTC.

The rearrangement joins TRBV19 to TRBJ1-5; D is unresolved. Trimming stripped 3 bases from V and 6 bases from J, with 6 bases between. The germline V gene has CDR1 LNHDA and CDR2 SQIVND (reference sequence). The length of the CDR3 is 12 residues. CDR3 sequence: CASSIQFQPQHF. In nucleotides, the CDR3 is TGTGCCAGTAGTATTCAGTTTCAGCCCCAGCATTTT.

The chain uses TRBV10-3 and TRBJ2-7; 9 nucleotides line up with TRBD2. Germline CDR1 is ENHRY and CDR2 is SYGVKD. The CDR3 has 13 residues. V lost 10 bases to trimming and J lost 5 bases; unmatched junction nucleotides: 9. The CDR3 nucleotides are TGTGCCACCGCTATAGCGGGGGTAGACGAGCAGTACTTC. Translation: CATAIAGVDEQYF.

The V call is TRBV7-8, the J call TRBJ2-2; tentatively, D is TRBD2 (6 bases). The CDR3 has 15 residues. Germline-derived CDR1 and CDR2 are SGHVS and FQNEAQ. V was trimmed by 1 base and J by 1 base, leaving 7 bases between them. The DNA for the CDR3 is TGTGCCAGCAGCTTAGGGGGAGGGAACACCGGGGAGCTGTTTTTT. This gives the protein CASSLGGGNTGELFF.

The chain carries TRBV5-1 and TRBJ2-2; D remains ambiguous. Between the trimmed V and J ends, which lost 0 bases and 6 bases, there was a span of 9 bases. The germline gives CDR1 SGHRS, CDR2 YFSETQ. There are 14 residues in the CDR3. In DNA, the CDR3 is TGCGCCAGCAGCTTGGATTGGCTCTCCGGGGAGCTGTTTTTT. This codes for CASSLDWLSGELFF.

The chain is built from TRBV27 and TRBJ2-1, with 10 bases matching TRBD2. This CDR3 has 15 residues. Germline CDR1 and CDR2: MNHEY and SMNVEV (reference sequence). V trimming: 6 bases; J trimming: 2 bases; junction bases outside the gene matches: 4. As DNA, the CDR3 is TGTGCCAGCAGCCCAAGCGGGGGGGCCTACAATGAGCAGTTCTTC. As protein: CASSPSGGAYNEQFF.

J is TRBJ1-2 and V is TRBV5-5, with unresolved D. The CDR3 has 13 amino acids. Germline loops: CDR1 SGHKS, CDR2 YYEKEE (reference sequence). V shed 0 bases and J shed 6 bases, with 9 bases lying between them. The CDR3 DNA reads as TGTGCCAGCAGCTTGGCCTCGTCCCATGGCTACACCTTC. This gives the protein CASSLASSHGYTF. The whole variable domain, filled in from reference TRBV5-5 and TRBJ1-2, reads DAGVTQSPTHLIKTRGQQVTLRCSPISGHKSVSWYQQVLGQGPQFIFQYYEKEERGRGNFPDRFSARQFPNYSSELNVNALLLGDSALYLCASSLASSHGYTFGSGTRLTVV.

The genes are TRBV18 and TRBJ1-1, with no clear D. Trimming left V 5 bases short and J 5 bases short, with 15 bases between. The CDR3 totals 14 residues. CDR1 KGHSH and CDR2 LQKENI come from the germline V gene. CDR3 region: CASSTSGTETEAFF. Written as DNA, the CDR3 is TGTGCCAGCTCAACATCCGGTACGGAGACTGAAGCTTTCTTT.

The chain uses TRBV18 and TRBJ1-1; D may be TRBD1 (5 bases). CDR1 KGHSH and CDR2 LQKENI come from the germline V gene. With 3 bases removed from V and 0 bases from J, the gap between germline ends came to 17 bases. The CDR3 is 17 residues long. The CDR3 protein is CASSPRVAKSMNTEAFF. The CDR3 DNA reads TGTGCCAGCTCACCCAGGGTAGCAAAATCTATGAACACTGAAGCTTTCTTT. Combining the CDR3 with reference TRBV18 and TRBJ1-1 gives the whole variable domain NAGVMQNPRHLVRRRGQEARLRCSPMKGHSHVYWYRQLPEEGLKFMVYLQKENIIDESGMPKERFSAEFPKEGPSILRIQQVVRGDSAAYFCASSPRVAKSMNTEAFFGQGTRLTVV.

The chain combines TRBV2 with TRBJ1-5, with D perhaps TRBD1 (5 bases). The germline V and J ends were trimmed by 4 bases and 2 bases, with 9 bases remaining between them. CDR1 SNHLY and CDR2 FYNNEI come from the germline V gene. This CDR3 region has 14 residues. The CDR3: CASSARGGNQPQHF. The DNA of the CDR3 is TGTGCCAGCAGTGCTCGGGGGGGCAATCAGCCCCAGCATTTT. Supplemented by reference TRBV2 and TRBJ1-5, the full variable domain reads EPEVTQTPSHQVTQMGQEVILRCVPISNHLYFYWYRQILGQKVEFLVSFYNNEISEKSEIFDDQFSVERPDGSNFTLKIRSTKLEDSAMYFCASSARGGNQPQHFGDGTRLSIL.

V usage is TRBV27 and J usage is TRBJ1-2, with D possibly TRBD1 on 6 matching bases. The ends were cut back, 6 bases at V and 2 bases at J, with 16 bases in the middle. In germline, CDR1 is MNHEY, CDR2 SMNVEV (reference sequence). The CDR3 extends over 15 amino acids. The CDR3 region has the DNA TGTGCCAGCAGGCCCTGGGGGGGGCAAAACTATGGCTACACCTTC. Protein product: CASRPWGGQNYGYTF.

This chain links TRBV24-1 with TRBJ2-3, with TRBD1 as a possible D gene (6 bases). CDR3 length: 16 amino acids. In germline, CDR1 is KGHDR, CDR2 SFDVKD. Between the trimmed V and J ends, which lost 4 bases and 0 bases, there was a span of 13 bases. The CDR3 DNA reads as TGTGCCACCAGTGACCCCACAGGGTCGAGCACAGATACGCAGTATTTT. This gives the protein CATSDPTGSSTDTQYF.

This clone was seen more than once but under ten times. V gene TRBV18 combines with J gene TRBJ2-1, with a weak D call TRBD1 (6 bases). The CDR3 runs to 15 residues. Germline loops: CDR1 KGHSH, CDR2 LQKENI. Trimming removed 2 bases from V and 6 bases from J, with 14 bases in between. The chain's CDR3 is CASSPLQGFGNEQFF. CDR3 nucleotide sequence: TGTGCCAGCTCACCATTACAGGGCTTCGGCAATGAGCAGTTCTTC.

The CDR3 DNA is TGTGCCAGCAGCAAAAGGTCAGGGGCCGCGACCAACTATGGCTACACCTTC. As protein: CASSKRSGAATNYGYTF. This rearrangement joins TRBV21-1 to TRBJ1-2; the table's D gene call, TRBD1, was not cross checked with the DNA. TRBV21-1 counts as a pseudogene. This CDR3 has 17 amino acids.

The chain has TRBV27 and TRBJ1-2, with 7 bases matching TRBD1. J was trimmed by 4 bases and V by 1 base; bases with no gene match: 6. Germline CDR1 and CDR2: MNHEY and SMNVEV (reference sequence). This CDR3 spans 15 amino acids. The CDR3 DNA reads as TGTGCCAGCAGTTTATGGTCCAGGGGGAGCTATGGCTACACCTTC. It is translated as CASSLWSRGSYGYTF.